This entry lists 9 T cell receptor beta chains sequenced from one sample in a study of T cell changes during pregnancy in multiple sclerosis. Profiled with immunoSEQ multiplex PCR; TCRdb holds only in-frame clones, not every one. The sample consists of tens of thousands of clones, about nine tenths of them appearing once. Sequencing was performed on peripheral blood, taken in the first trimester of pregnancy. These receptors all come from a female donor in good health, enrolled as a control in a pregnancy study.

The chain joins TRBV11-3 to TRBJ1-2, with TRBD1 as a possible D gene (6 bases). Deletions cut 0 bases from V and 1 base from J, with 12 bases between. The CDR3 has 16 residues. Germline assignment: CDR1 SGHNT and CDR2 YENEEA. Written as DNA, the CDR3 is TGTGCCAGCAGCTTAGACTCACAGGGATATAACTATGGCTACACCTTC. It codes for CASSLDSQGYNYGYTF.

This clone is a singleton in its sample. The V call is TRBV7-2, the J call TRBJ2-7, with 7 bases lining up with TRBD1. The CDR3 is made up of 13 amino acids. The ends lost 3 bases at V and 4 bases at J; junction bases unmatched: 3. Germline V lookup: CDR1 SGHTA, CDR2 FQGNSA. CDR3 sequence reads: CASSLGQFYEQYF. The CDR3 DNA follows: TGTGCCAGCAGCTTGGGACAGTTTTACGAGCAGTACTTC.

The chain links TRBV7-9 to TRBJ2-1; 15 bases align to TRBD2. Losses at the gene ends were 3 bases for V and 9 bases for J; bases not matched to a gene: 9. Germline assignment: CDR1 SEHNR and CDR2 FQNEAQ (reference sequence). The CDR3 extends over 17 amino acids. The DNA of the CDR3 is TGTGCCAGCAGCTTTACCGGGACTAGCGGGGGGCGCGGTGAGCAGTTCTTC. The encoded protein is CASSFTGTSGGRGEQFF.

V is TRBV30 and J is TRBJ1-6; 8 nucleotides agree with TRBD1. CDR1 is GTSNPN and CDR2 is SVGIG in the germline V gene (reference sequence). The CDR3 has 13 amino acids. Trimming took 4 bases from V and 9 from J; bases not matched to a gene: 5. CDR3 nucleotide sequence: TGTGCCTGGACGTCAGGGGGCGGTTCACCCCTCCACTTT. Encoded protein: CAWTSGGGSPLHF.

The chain employs TRBV6-6 and TRBJ1-1; 7 bases match TRBD1. The CDR3 covers 15 residues. The germline V gene has CDR1 MNHNY and CDR2 SVGAGI (reference sequence). Unmatched junction bases numbered 6, after V lost 4 bases and J lost 1 base. CDR3 sequence (DNA): TGTGCCAGCAGTTGGAGACAGGGAGGGAACACTGAAGCTTTCTTT. This encodes CASSWRQGGNTEAFF.

The rearrangement joins TRBV19 to TRBJ2-5; 7 bases agree with TRBD2. The CDR3 totals 15 residues. With V trimmed by 3 bases and J by 1 base, 5 bases remained unmatched. Germline V lookup: CDR1 LNHDA, CDR2 SQIVND (reference sequence). The CDR3 DNA reads TGTGCCAGTAGTATCGACGGGGGGTTCCAAGAGACCCAGTACTTC. This codes for CASSIDGGFQETQYF.

For the CDR3, the DNA is TGCGCCAGCAGCCAAGCCAGGGTGAGTCGGCCCCAGCATTTT. It translates to CASSQARVSRPQHF. The V call is TRBV4-1, the J call TRBJ1-5, with D possibly TRBD1 on 5 matching bases. This CDR3 is 14 amino acids long. V gave up 1 base and J gave up 9 bases, with 13 bases separating them. CDR1 is MGHRA, CDR2 YSYEKL, per germline.

The chain combines TRBV11-2 with TRBJ2-1; 10 bases line up with TRBD1. V was clipped by 0 bases and J by 6 bases; unmatched bases: 2. Germline V gene data show CDR1 as SGHAT and CDR2 as FQNNGV. The CDR3 is 15 residues long. The CDR3 coding sequence is TGTGCCAGCAGCTTAGAAGGGACAGGGGCCAATGAGCAGTTCTTC. This codes for CASSLEGTGANEQFF.

The chain is built from TRBV7-7 and TRBJ2-5; possible D gene TRBD2, 6 bases. Trimming shortened V by 3 bases and J by 2 bases, and 7 bases separated the two germline ends. The V gene's germline CDR1 is SSHAT and CDR2 FNYEAQ (reference sequence). This CDR3 comprises 13 residues. CDR3 in DNA: TGTGCCAGCAGCTTGACTAGACAAGAGACCCAGTACTTC. This encodes CASSLTRQETQYF.